The 32 T cell receptor beta chains below come from one sample, sequenced in a study of T cells in Graves' hyperthyroidism and ophthalmopathy. Using RNA transcripts as the source, TCR beta CDR3 regions were amplified. First-round RT-PCR targeting the TCR CDR3 was performed with the HTBI primer set. MiXCR was run by TCRdb on the multiplex PCR reads, yielding one entry per CDR3 protein. Of about 300,000 distinct CDR3 sequences listed, around 25% are singletons. The specimen sequenced was blood. Receptors originate from a man in his forties or fifties with Graves' hyperthyroidism that later progressed to Graves' ophthalmopathy.

This clonotype was observed many times. The V gene is TRBV12-3 or TRBV12-4, the J gene TRBJ1-5; the D is unclear. Trimming cost V 7 bases and J 2 bases, with 12 bases left between them. The CDR3 sequence is 14 residues long. CDR3 sequence: CASTHGERNQPQHF. For the CDR3, the DNA is TGTGCCAGCACCCACGGGGAACGCAATCAGCCCCAGCATTTT.

This clonotype has at least ten counts. The V call is TRBV14, the J call TRBJ2-7, with D possibly being TRBD2 (5 bases). Germline assignment: CDR1 SGHDN and CDR2 FVKESK. The CDR3 covers 13 residues. The V end lost 4 bases, the J end lost 6 bases, and 13 bases lay between the germline ends. This CDR3 reads CASSLLGFSEQYF. DNA of the CDR3: TGTGCCAGCAGCCTACTAGGTTTCTCCGAGCAGTACTTC.

The chain uses TRBV3-1 and TRBJ1-2, with D unresolved. V was clipped by 4 bases and J by 4 bases, with 10 bases between them. The CDR3 is 13 residues long. From germline, CDR1 is LGHDT and CDR2 YNNKEL (reference sequence). The CDR3 is CASSPAFVYGYTF. The CDR3 DNA sequence: TGTGCCAGCAGCCCAGCGTTTGTCTATGGCTACACCTTC.

This clonotype was seen many times. The chain links TRBV10-3 to TRBJ2-5; D may be TRBD2 (6 bases). Germline CDR1 ENHRY, CDR2 SYGVKD. V was clipped by 4 bases and J by 5 bases, with 14 bases between them. This CDR3 has 14 residues. The CDR3 protein is CAISGGGERETQYF. The CDR3 nucleotides read TGTGCCATCAGTGGCGGCGGGGAGCGGGAGACCCAGTACTTC.

This clonotype was recorded at least ten times. The rearrangement joins TRBV11-1 to TRBJ1-2, with D unresolved. Germline CDR1 and CDR2: SGHAT and FQDESV (reference sequence). The CDR3 has 18 amino acids. Trimming stripped 0 bases from V and 5 bases from J, with 22 bases between. This chain's CDR3 is CASSLADVIAKEIYGYTF. In DNA, the CDR3 is TGTGCCAGCAGCTTAGCAGACGTGATCGCCAAGGAGATTTATGGCTACACCTTC.

This clonotype was detected many times. The chain has TRBV12-3 or TRBV12-4 and TRBJ2-7; the D gene is possibly TRBD1 (5 bases). The CDR3 covers 15 residues. V was trimmed by 6 bases and J by 0 bases, leaving 15 bases between them. The DNA of the CDR3 is TGTGCCAGCAGCAAAAAAGCCGACAGCTCCTACGAGCAGTACTTC. Protein product: CASSKKADSSYEQYF.

This clonotype was recorded only once. This CDR3 reads CASKWGLAGGTGELFF. In DNA form, the CDR3 reads TGTGCCAGCAAATGGGGACTAGCGGGAGGGACCGGGGAGCTGTTTTTT. The gene calls are TRBV6-1 and TRBJ2-2, with 16 positions matching TRBD2. The CDR3 length is 16 residues. Germline values: CDR1 MNHNS, CDR2 SASEGT. The junction had 4 bases not matched to a gene; V was cut back by 7 bases and J by 5 bases.

This sequence joins TRBV6-1 and TRBJ1-2; the D is unclear. The CDR3 length is 16 residues. Trimming removed 3 bases from V and 0 bases from J, with 14 bases in between. Germline V gene lookup returns CDR1 MNHNS and CDR2 SASEGT. DNA for the CDR3: TGTGCCAGCAGTGAGTTCCCTCTAGGGACTAACTATGGCTACACCTTC. This encodes CASSEFPLGTNYGYTF.

This clonotype was counted at least ten times. The chain employs TRBV19 and TRBJ1-2; the D is unclear. V lost 7 bases and J 2 bases, leaving 14 bases between the germline ends. The CDR3 runs to 14 residues. Looked up from germline, CDR1 is LNHDA and CDR2 is SQIVND (reference sequence). In DNA, the CDR3 is TGTGCCAGTACCCAACTGGACCGGAACTATGGCTACACCTTC. This encodes CASTQLDRNYGYTF.

The chain joins TRBV27 to TRBJ2-7, with D possibly being TRBD2 (5 bases). V lost 1 base to trimming and J lost 3 bases, with 16 bases between them. Germline CDR1 and CDR2: MNHEY and SMNVEV (reference sequence). The CDR3 has 16 residues. CDR3 in amino acids: CASSLFSGFSFYEQYF. For the CDR3, the DNA is TGTGCCAGCAGTTTATTTTCGGGGTTCTCCTTCTACGAGCAGTACTTC.

This clonotype appeared many times. The chain recombines TRBV4-1 with TRBJ1-5, with a possible D match to TRBD1 (6 bases). Trimming took 1 base from V and 4 from J, leaving 11 bases between them. The length of the CDR3 is 15 residues. Germline V CDR1 and CDR2: MGHRA, YSYEKL. The CDR3 loop is CASSQATGANQPQHF. The CDR3 region has the DNA TGCGCCAGCAGCCAAGCGACGGGGGCGAATCAGCCCCAGCATTTT.

The CDR3 spells CASGDNGYTF. The CDR3 nucleotides read TGTGCCAGCGGTGACAATGGCTACACCTTC. The chain uses TRBV6-2 or TRBV6-3 and TRBJ1-2; D unresolved. V gave up 8 bases and J gave up 6 bases, with 7 bases separating them. The germline gives CDR1 MNHEY, CDR2 SVGEGT. CDR3 size: 10 residues.

This clonotype has a count of ten or more. Germline is not matched at one junction end, which may reflect a read error. The CDR3 sequence is CASSEDRGLETQYF. CDR3 sequence (DNA): TGTGCCAGCAGCGAAGACAGGGGGCTGGAGACCCAGTACTTC. The chain recombines TRBV2 with TRBJ2-5; 10 bases match TRBD1. Germline V gene data show CDR1 as SNHLY and CDR2 as FYNNEI. The CDR3 has 14 amino acids.

This clonotype has at least ten counts. The genes are TRBV6-5 and TRBJ2-5; D perhaps matches TRBD2 (5 bases). Trimming took off 6 bases at V and 5 bases at J, with 13 bases between the two ends. Germline V gene sequence: CDR1 MNHEY, CDR2 SVGAGI. This CDR3 is built from 13 residues. CDR3 amino acids: CASRKEGLETQYF. The CDR3 DNA reads as TGTGCCAGCAGAAAAGAGGGTTTGGAGACCCAGTACTTC.

The chain combines TRBV27 with TRBJ2-7; TRBD1 might be the D (6 bases). Germline values: CDR1 MNHEY, CDR2 SMNVEV (reference sequence). V gave up 5 bases and J gave up 2 bases, with 16 bases separating them. The CDR3 extends over 15 amino acids. CDR3 nucleotides: TGTGCCAGCAGTAAAGACAGGAAATTCACCTACGAGCAGTACTTC. Its translation: CASSKDRKFTYEQYF.

This clonotype showed up many times. This rearrangement joins TRBV15 to TRBJ2-7; 9 bases align to TRBD1. CDR3 length: 15 amino acids. V lost 0 bases, J lost 4 bases, and 4 bases stayed unmatched. From germline, CDR1 is LNHNV and CDR2 YYDKDF (reference sequence). Here the CDR3 reads CATSRDPGTGYEQYF. CDR3 DNA sequence: TGTGCCACCAGCAGAGATCCCGGGACAGGGTACGAGCAGTACTTC. The whole variable domain, filled in from reference TRBV15 and TRBJ2-7, reads DAMVIQNPRYQVTQFGKPVTLSCSQTLNHNVMYWYQQKSSQAPKLLFHYYDKDFNNEADTPDNFQSRRPNTSFCFLDIRSPGLGDTAMYLCATSRDPGTGYEQYFGPGTRLTVT.

The chain has TRBV5-1 and TRBJ2-1; D possibly corresponds to TRBD2 (6 bases). Germline V gene data show CDR1 as SGHRS and CDR2 as YFSETQ. The CDR3 sequence is 16 residues long. With 6 bases removed from V and 0 bases from J, the gap between germline ends came to 16 bases. CDR3 bases: TGCGCCAGCAACCTCCGGACTAACTACTCCTACAATGAGCAGTTCTTC. Translating gives CASNLRTNYSYNEQFF.

The chain recombines TRBV28 with TRBJ2-6, with D perhaps matching TRBD2 (6 bases). V shed 5 bases and J shed 2 bases, with 10 bases lying between them. The CDR3 contains 15 residues. The germline V gene encodes CDR1 MDHEN and CDR2 SYDVKM. CDR3 coding DNA: TGTGCCAGCAGTCGGGCGGGGACTGGGGCCAACGTCCTGACTTTC. Translated: CASSRAGTGANVLTF.

This clonotype was counted only a few times. The chain carries TRBV7-6 and TRBJ2-7; D not certain. Germline V gene lookup returns CDR1 SGHVS and CDR2 FNYEAQ. CDR3 size: 13 residues. Trimming took 1 base from V and 6 from J, leaving 10 bases between them. The CDR3 sequence: CASSLVGGGEQYF. The CDR3 DNA reads TGTGCCAGCAGCTTAGTAGGCGGTGGCGAGCAGTACTTC.

This clonotype was picked up many times. V gene TRBV20-1 combines with J gene TRBJ2-4; a possible D gene is TRBD2 (5 bases). V lost 1 base to trimming and J lost 0 bases, with 13 bases between them. The V gene's germline CDR1 is DFQATT and CDR2 SNEGSKA (reference sequence). CDR3 size: 16 residues. CDR3: CSARAVTAVAKNIQYF. For the CDR3, the DNA is TGCAGTGCTAGAGCGGTTACAGCGGTAGCCAAAAACATTCAGTACTTC.

This chain connects TRBV6-5 to TRBJ2-7, with D perhaps matching TRBD2 (5 bases). This CDR3 comprises 13 residues. Germline V gene data show CDR1 as MNHEY and CDR2 as SVGAGI. V lost 4 bases and J lost 6, with 13 bases in between. The DNA for the CDR3 is TGTGCCAGCAGTTCCCCCCGGGATAGCGAGCAGTACTTC. The encoded protein is CASSSPRDSEQYF.

This clonotype was observed many times. The CDR3 is CASTPAQCYEQYF. The CDR3, as DNA: TGTGCCAGCACCCCGGCCCAGTGCTACGAGCAGTACTTC. The genes are TRBV2 and TRBJ2-7; D ambiguous. This CDR3 is 13 amino acids long. Germline V lookup: CDR1 SNHLY, CDR2 FYNNEI. V gave up 7 bases and J gave up 3 bases, with 13 bases separating them.

This clonotype occurred once. The CDR3 protein is CSATAHNSYEQYF. In nucleotides, the CDR3 is TGCAGTGCCACCGCTCATAATTCCTACGAGCAGTACTTC. This chain connects TRBV20-1 to TRBJ2-7; D remains ambiguous. V lost 6 bases and J 1 base, leaving 13 bases between the germline ends. From germline, CDR1 is DFQATT and CDR2 SNEGSKA (reference sequence). The CDR3 totals 13 residues.

Regarding this clonotype: A much larger clone lies one base from this, so it may be a read error. The CDR3 DNA reads as TGTGCCACCCAGGCGGGGGAGACCCAGTACTTC. This codes for CATQAGETQYF. The chain couples TRBV6-1 to TRBJ2-5; a possible D gene is TRBD2 (6 bases). This CDR3 has 11 amino acids. CDR1 MNHNS and CDR2 SASEGT come from the germline V gene. The germline V and J ends were trimmed by 10 bases and 5 bases, with 11 bases remaining between them.

This clonotype was counted at least ten times. The rearrangement uses TRBV20-1 and TRBJ1-5; a possible D gene is TRBD1 (5 bases). CDR1 is DFQATT, CDR2 SNEGSKA, per germline (reference sequence). Trimming left V 4 bases short and J 5 bases short, with 12 bases between. The CDR3 spans 13 residues. The CDR3 DNA reads TGCAGTGCTAACGGACACCTAGATCAGCCCCAGCATTTT. Encoded protein: CSANGHLDQPQHF.

This chain joins TRBV12-3 or TRBV12-4 and TRBJ1-2; D is perhaps TRBD1 (5 bases). The CDR3 has 13 amino acids. Deletions cut 2 bases from V and 4 bases from J, with 8 bases between. This chain's CDR3 is CASSLRTIYGYTF. The CDR3 region has the DNA TGTGCCAGCAGTTTAAGGACAATCTATGGCTACACCTTC.

This clonotype was seen repeatedly, ten times or more. The chain carries TRBV28 and TRBJ2-7; perhaps D is TRBD1 or TRBD2 (6 bases each). This CDR3 spans 14 amino acids. V lost 4 bases and J 6 bases, leaving 16 bases between the germline ends. CDR1 MDHEN and CDR2 SYDVKM come from the germline V gene. The DNA for the CDR3 is TGTGCCAGCAGTTCCGGGGGCAGGGTACGCGAGCAGTACTTC. Protein sequence: CASSSGGRVREQYF.

Many counts were recorded for this clonotype. J is TRBJ1-2 and V is TRBV18; D is perhaps TRBD1 (6 bases). CDR1 KGHSH and CDR2 LQKENI come from the germline V gene. Trimming pared 3 bases from V and 4 bases from J, leaving 12 bases between. CDR3 length equals 14 residues. CDR3 coding DNA: TGTGCCAGCTCACCCAAGGACAGCTTCTATGGCTACACCTTC. Protein: CASSPKDSFYGYTF.

This clonotype has at least ten counts. The chain has TRBV7-3 and TRBJ1-1; 10 nucleotides align to TRBD1. Germline CDR1 SGHTA, CDR2 FQGTGA. The CDR3 spans 12 residues. V lost 5 bases to trimming and J lost 8 bases; unmatched junction nucleotides: 2. CDR3 loop: CASSTTGGEAFF. The CDR3 DNA is TGTGCCAGCAGCACGACAGGGGGCGAAGCTTTCTTT.

The genes are TRBV11-2 and TRBJ2-7; 9 nucleotides match TRBD1. The CDR3 contains 15 residues. Germline V gives CDR1 SGHAT, CDR2 FQNNGV. Trimming removed 0 bases from V and 3 bases from J; junction bases left unmatched: 3. CDR3 coding DNA: TGTGCCAGCAGCTTAGAGCCGGGACAGGGCTACGAGCAGTACTTC. Translated: CASSLEPGQGYEQYF.

This clonotype was observed many times. The CDR3 DNA reads as TGTGCCAGCACTAGAGGAAATTACTACGAGCAGTACTTC. It is translated as CASTRGNYYEQYF. This rearrangement joins TRBV6-5 to TRBJ2-7, with no clear D. Trimming took off 7 bases at V and 3 bases at J, with 13 bases between the two ends. CDR1 and CDR2 from the germline V gene are MNHEY and SVGAGI. The length of the CDR3 is 13 residues.

This clonotype occurred many times. V usage is TRBV12-3 or TRBV12-4 and J usage is TRBJ1-6; no clear D. Between the trimmed V and J ends, which lost 2 bases and 7 bases, there was a span of 6 bases. CDR3 length: 13 amino acids. DNA for the CDR3: TGTGCCAGCAGTTTATTGGAGAATTCACCCCTCCACTTT. It encodes CASSLLENSPLHF.